This T cell receptor (beta chain) was obtained from a study of blood T cell repertoires in COVID-19. Turning to the study itself: The study drew acute and convalescent COVID-19 samples from the United States, Italy and Spain.

This clone was detected a few times. Under the authors' procedure: Researchers report that nucleated cell counts were estimated from reference gene primer amplification. The data were produced by immunoSEQ multiplex PCR, yet TCRdb's version contains in-frame clones alone and is incomplete. V, J and clone size derive from that table, while D and trimming were established from the DNA sequence. The data show roughly 250,000 clones, 84% seen once. What was sequenced was peripheral blood. The source is a woman aged 40 to 55 who had recovered from COVID-19.

The CDR3 reads CASSPTVLSEQYF. In DNA form, the CDR3 reads TGTGCCAGCAGCCCGACAGTCCTTAGCGAGCAGTACTTC. The chain has TRBV6-6 and TRBJ2-7, with D perhaps TRBD1 (5 bases). CDR3 length: 13 residues. Germline CDR1 is MNHNY and CDR2 is SVGAGI (reference sequence). The V end was cut by 6 bases, the J end by 6 bases, with 15 bases between.